This TCR beta chain was sequenced in a study of OX40 agonist ivuxolimab in advanced cancers. Study background: Of mixed ages from about 20 to 90 and averaging approximately 60 years, the group was almost 85% male. Study results and limitations: Antigen specificity of clonally expanded peripheral T cells was not established.

Points on this clone: Its antigen is as yet unknown.

The germline CDR1 and CDR2 sequences are SGHTS and YDEGEE. V lost 0 bases and J lost 12, with 13 bases in between. The CDR3 sequence is 14 residues long. Produced via immunoSEQ multiplex PCR; TCRdb's table is partial and in-frame only. The sample yields more than 55,000 clones, about 85% seen once. Material: CD4+ or CD8+ T cells sorted from blood, obtained in a trial of the OX40 agonist ivuxolimab. The sequence came from an adult with an advanced solid tumor such as melanoma, head and neck, liver or kidney cancer. The chain employs TRBV5-8 and TRBJ1-6; a possible D gene is TRBD1 (5 bases). The CDR3 DNA is TGTGCCAGCAGCTTGGCTTGGGGGGGTTTACCCCTCCACTTT. It translates to CASSLAWGGLPLHF.